The subject of this entry is one T cell receptor (beta chain). Its antigen is still unknown. Base qualities are not at hand, and no much larger clone is one base apart. The data stem from a study of CD8 T cells in Susac syndrome (dated by TCRdb to about 2019). About the full investigation: The study used repertoire sequencing to test whether antigen drove CD8+ T cell activation and differentiation in Susac syndrome. General findings and caveats noted by the study authors: The number of individuals in the TCR sequencing and HLA analysis was acknowledged as relatively small.

The CDR3, cysteine through phenylalanine, is 14 amino acids long. The DNA shown is the 42-base CDR3, in frame from base 1. V ends up 6 bases short and J 4 bases short, with an unmatched junction base count of 5. CDR1 and CDR2, looked up from the germline V gene, are SQVTM and ANQGSEA. RNA was extracted using the RNeasy kit, and about 0.5 to 1 microgram was reverse transcribed with random hexamers. The immunoSEQ multiplex PCR assay, covering 54 Vbeta and 13 Jbeta segments, was used to amplify TCR beta CDR3 regions. Bias from PCR amplification was corrected by using a synthetic template baseline for primer optimization and for computational correction. On the study's bioinformatics: Only productive sequences were kept, with reads annotated to V, D and J genes according to IMGT and analyzed in immunoSEQ Analyzer. Clonality was calculated as one minus the Shannon entropy normalized by log2 of the number of productive unique sequences. Public and private clones were assessed among the 100 most prevalent clones of each patient and control. A clone was defined as Susac-specific if it was absent from the healthy and MS cohorts, from roughly 980 published viral clones and from other ImmuneACCESS disease sequences. Using fastp at Q25 and MiXCR, TCRdb reprocessed the public reads and kept productive beta chains. One record per CDR3 amino acid sequence lists the most common genes and DNA. The V and J calls were not made by the authors but by TCRdb's processing. Recorded for this sample are 150,000 or so distinct CDR3 sequences; 92% of them occurred a single time. The ten biggest clones cover 0.065% to 0.1% of the sample.

Peripheral blood CD8+ and CD4+ T cells from healthy donors, Susac syndrome patients and multiple sclerosis patients were profiled by high-throughput TCR beta sequencing. Healthy donors were included as age- and sex-matched controls. Bulk CD8+ and CD4+ T cells were purified magnetically by negative isolation, whereas CD8+ TEMRA cells were enriched by FACS. Blood was collected in EDTA tubes and processed within 24 hours, with PBMCs isolated through density gradient centrifugation. PBMCs intended for TCR sequencing were cryopreserved in liquid nitrogen and were subsequently thawed in a 37 degrees C water bath. Purity of sorted or isolated CD4+, CD8+ and CD8+ TEMRA cells was at least 90%.

The rearrangement joined TRBV29-1 to TRBJ2-6; 8 nucleotides in the junction match TRBD1. Sequenced material: CD4+ T cells from PBMCs. The receptor was isolated from a human donor in good health. The DNA sequence is given as TGCAGCGTGCAGGGGGCGCGCGGGGCCAACGTCCTGACTTTC. Translated, it gives CSVQGARGANVLTF.